The entry that follows covers one T cell receptor (beta chain) sequence. From germline, CDR1 is SGHRS and CDR2 YFSETQ. The CDR3 contains 14 residues. The V end lost 0 bases, the J end lost 2 bases, and 9 bases lay between the germline ends. Measured with immunoSEQ multiplex PCR; TCRdb has only the in-frame clones, and not every one. The table shows roughly 92,000 clones, with around 96% occurring only once. The record originates from a study of technical replicates of blood from four donors. The chain has TRBV5-1 and TRBJ2-7; no definite D call. This receptor was taken from a human donor in good health. The sequenced sample consisted of T cells isolated from PBMCs. The CDR3 sequence: CASSLGGYPYEQYF. DNA of the CDR3: TGCGCCAGCAGCTTGGGAGGTTATCCCTACGAGCAGTACTTC.